This T cell receptor (beta chain) was profiled in a study of read filtering for tumor transcriptome and immune sequencing. Study-wide context: RNA-seq yielded only about 75 to 1,400 TCR reads, IR-seq about 4 to 10.27 million.

The library was built from roughly 400 ng RNA with molecular barcoded adaptors for alpha/delta and beta/gamma chains. TCRdb reanalysed the reads using MiXCR and keeps one entry per CDR3 protein. The sample lists about 19,000 distinct CDR3 sequences, roughly 23% seen once, with more than 20% in the top ten. CDR3 length: 14 amino acids. The germline V gene encodes CDR1 SQVTM and CDR2 ANQGSEA. With 7 bases clipped from V and 8 bases from J, the junction kept 10 bases outside the gene matches. This clonotype was seen many times. The receptor was derived from a donor aged 40 or older with multiple myeloma. V and J are TRBV29-1 and TRBJ2-2, with TRBD2 identical over 10 bases. The sequenced sample consisted of a population of CD138-negative cells sorted from bone marrow. The chain's CDR3 is CSAILAGVRGELFF. The CDR3 coding sequence is TGCAGCGCTATCCTAGCGGGAGTAAGAGGGGAGCTGTTTTTT.